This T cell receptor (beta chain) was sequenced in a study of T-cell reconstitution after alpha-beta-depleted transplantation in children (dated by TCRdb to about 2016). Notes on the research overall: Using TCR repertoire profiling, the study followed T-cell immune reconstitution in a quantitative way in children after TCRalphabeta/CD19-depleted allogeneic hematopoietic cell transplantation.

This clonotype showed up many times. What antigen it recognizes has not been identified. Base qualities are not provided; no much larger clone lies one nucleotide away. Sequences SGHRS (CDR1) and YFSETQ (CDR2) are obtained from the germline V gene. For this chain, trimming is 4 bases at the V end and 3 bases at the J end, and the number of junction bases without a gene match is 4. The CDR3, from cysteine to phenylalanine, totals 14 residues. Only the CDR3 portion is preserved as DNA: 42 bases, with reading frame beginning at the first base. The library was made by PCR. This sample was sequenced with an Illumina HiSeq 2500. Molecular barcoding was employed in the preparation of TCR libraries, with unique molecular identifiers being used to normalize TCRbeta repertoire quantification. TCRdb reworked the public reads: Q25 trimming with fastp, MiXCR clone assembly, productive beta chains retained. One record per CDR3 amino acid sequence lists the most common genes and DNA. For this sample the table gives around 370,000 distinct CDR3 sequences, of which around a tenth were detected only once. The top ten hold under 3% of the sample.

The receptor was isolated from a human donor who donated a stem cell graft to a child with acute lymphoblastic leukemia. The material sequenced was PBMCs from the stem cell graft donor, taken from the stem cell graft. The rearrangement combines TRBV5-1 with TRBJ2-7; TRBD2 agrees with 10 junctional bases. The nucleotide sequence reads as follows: TGCGCCAGCAGCGGGACTAGCGCCCACTACGAGCAGTACTTC. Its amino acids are CASSGTSAHYEQYF.